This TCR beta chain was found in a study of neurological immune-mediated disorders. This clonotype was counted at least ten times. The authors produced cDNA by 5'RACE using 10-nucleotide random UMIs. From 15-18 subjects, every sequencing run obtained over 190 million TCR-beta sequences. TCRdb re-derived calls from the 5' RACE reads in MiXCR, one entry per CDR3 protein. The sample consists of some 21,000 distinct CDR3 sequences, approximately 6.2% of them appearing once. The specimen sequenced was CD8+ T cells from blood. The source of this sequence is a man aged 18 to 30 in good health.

The CDR3 DNA sequence: TGCAGTGCTAGGGGTCTAGATTTTTCGGTAGAGACCCAGTACTTC. Protein: CSARGLDFSVETQYF. The chain employs TRBV20-1 and TRBJ2-5, with D hard to call. The V gene's germline CDR1 is DFQATT and CDR2 SNEGSKA (reference sequence). The V and J ends lost 3 bases and 4 bases respectively, with 18 bases between them. The CDR3 is 15 amino acids.